This TCR beta chain was recorded in a study of shared clonotypes between healthy human individuals. The protocol was immunoSEQ multiplex PCR, while the TCRdb copy is restricted to in-frame clones and leaves out a portion. The sample has over a million clones, around 98.5% seen once. This CDR3 has 13 residues. CDR1 is SGHVS and CDR2 is FQNEAQ in the germline V gene. Trimming removed 5 bases at V and 4 bases at J, with 9 bases between. On this clone itself: Its antigen is still unknown.

Study-level results: Relative to clonotypes present in all four donors, those not shared had lower generation probabilities.

Donors, healthy HIV-negative adults, lacked recent acute infections or vaccinations. All participating donors were Caucasian adults from Nashville, Tennessee. Sequenced material: naive CD4+ T cells sorted from blood. The subset: CD45RA+ positively selected. This chain connects TRBV7-8 to TRBJ1-5; no firm D call. This TCR was sampled from a young man in good health. The CDR3 here is CASSANQNQPQHF. CDR3 in DNA: TGTGCCAGCAGCGCCAACCAGAATCAGCCCCAGCATTTT.